The rows below give T cell receptor beta chains drawn from one sample of a study of cytomegalovirus exposure and HLA in healthy donors. Generated by immunoSEQ multiplex PCR, the TCRdb table keeps only in-frame clones and is missing some. The table shows some 160,000 clones, with 73% occurring only once. The sequenced sample was PBMCs. The receptors were gathered from a woman in her late teens or twenties in good health and CMV-seropositive. Each CDR3 is given with its conserved first and last residue. D genes are given only for firm matches. The listing skips clone size in some rows; elsewhere it reads once, few, many or a size class.

clone_size	j_call	d_call	v_call	cdr3_aa	cdr3_nt
NA	TRBJ2-7	NA	TRBV5-1	CASSLSGFPEQYF	TGCGCCAGCAGCTTATCAGGATTCCCCGAGCAGTACTTC
NA	TRBJ2-1	NA	TRBV19	CASSNSRGNEQFF	TGTGCCAGTAGCAATTCGCGGGGTAACGAGCAGTTCTTC
NA	TRBJ1-2	NA	TRBV2	CASSVEGRYYGYTF	TGTGCCAGCAGTGTAGAGGGGAGGTACTATGGCTACACCTTC
NA	TRBJ1-1	NA	TRBV7-2	CASSLYRGWVTEAFF	TGTGCCAGCAGCTTATATAGGGGTTGGGTCACTGAAGCTTTCTTT
NA	TRBJ2-4	NA	TRBV5-1	CASRVNGDIQYF	TGCGCCAGCAGGGTTAACGGGGACATTCAGTACTTC
NA	TRBJ1-1	NA	TRBV15	CATSSRQENTEAFF	TGTGCCACCAGCAGCAGACAGGAAAACACTGAAGCTTTCTTT
few	TRBJ1-1	NA	TRBV6-5	CASSSDQRWGDTEAFF	TGTGCCAGCAGTTCCGATCAACGCTGGGGGGACACTGAAGCTTTCTTT
NA	TRBJ2-7	NA	TRBV7-9	CASSLGQLELGEQYF	TGTGCCAGCAGCTTAGGACAGCTGGAGCTTGGAGAGCAGTACTTC
NA	TRBJ2-5	NA	TRBV4-3	CASSQDLDKTQYF	TGCGCCAGCAGCCAAGACCTAGATAAGACCCAGTACTTC
NA	TRBJ2-2	NA	TRBV4-1	CASSHVGLTGELFF	TGCGCCAGCAGCCACGTCGGGTTAACCGGGGAGCTGTTTTTT
NA	TRBJ2-5	NA	TRBV7-2	CASSQQGTVKTQYF	TGTGCCAGCAGCCAACAGGGGACTGTAAAGACCCAGTACTTC
NA	TRBJ1-5	NA	TRBV2	CASSARGYSNQPQHF	TGTGCCAGCAGTGCTCGGGGTTATAGCAATCAGCCCCAGCATTTT
NA	TRBJ2-7	NA	TRBV19	CASSIVSAGRGEQYF	TGTGCCAGTAGTATTGTGTCGGCAGGTCGGGGAGAGCAGTACTTC
NA	TRBJ2-3	TRBD1	TRBV6-5	CASRRTGGSTDTQYF	TGTGCCAGCAGGCGGACAGGAGGCTCCACAGATACGCAGTATTTT
few	TRBJ1-4	TRBD1	TRBV28	CASTKYRGRVEKLFF	TGTGCCAGCACCAAATACAGGGGGCGGGTTGAAAAACTGTTTTTT
NA	TRBJ2-7	TRBD1	TRBV30	CAWSGGTVYEQYF	TGTGCCTGGAGTGGGGGGACAGTCTACGAGCAGTACTTC
NA	TRBJ1-3	NA	TRBV5-5	CASSLGGSRGNTIYF	TGTGCCAGCAGCTTGGGAGGGTCGCGTGGAAACACCATATATTTT
NA	TRBJ2-1	TRBD1	TRBV6-4	CASSPGQESYNEQFF	TGTGCCAGCAGTCCGGGACAGGAGTCCTACAATGAGCAGTTCTTC
NA	TRBJ2-4	NA	TRBV9	CASSSSVENIQYF	TGTGCCAGCAGCTCCTCCGTCGAAAACATTCAGTACTTC
NA	TRBJ1-2	NA	TRBV6-1	CASSESRLPIYGYTF	TGTGCCAGCAGTGAATCTCGACTCCCGATCTATGGCTACACCTTC
once	TRBJ1-1	NA	TRBV29-1	CSVTLAPRAQTEAFF	TGCAGCGTTACCCTAGCCCCCCGGGCGCAAACTGAAGCTTTCTTT
few	TRBJ1-2	TRBD1	TRBV2	CASSVRTGGDYGYTF	TGTGCCAGCAGTGTAAGAACAGGGGGGGACTATGGCTACACCTTC
few	TRBJ1-1	NA	TRBV2	CASPLGTDTEAFF	TGTGCCAGCCCATTGGGCACAGACACTGAAGCTTTCTTT
NA	TRBJ1-2	NA	TRBV27	CASRKDSTNYGYTF	TGTGCCAGCAGAAAGGACAGCACTAACTATGGCTACACCTTC
few	TRBJ1-2	NA	TRBV7-2	CASSLGRECTF	TGTGCCAGCAGCTTAGGTCGCGAGTGCACCTTC
NA	TRBJ2-2	NA	TRBV4-3	CASSPGGVTGELFF	TGCGCCAGCAGCCCCGGAGGGGTCACCGGGGAGCTGTTTTTT
NA	TRBJ1-2	NA	TRBV12-5	CASGLELLYGYTF	TGTGCTAGTGGTTTGGAACTACTCTATGGCTACACCTTC
NA	TRBJ2-1	NA	TRBV7-2	CASSTGQLSYNEQFF	TGTGCCAGCAGCACGGGACAACTCTCCTACAATGAGCAGTTCTTC
NA	TRBJ2-1	TRBD2	TRBV7-3	CASSATSGGRNEQFF	TGTGCCAGCAGCGCGACTAGCGGGGGCAGGAATGAGCAGTTCTTC
NA	TRBJ2-2	NA	TRBV5-4	CASSSQGITGELFF	TGTGCCAGCAGCTCACAGGGTATCACCGGGGAGCTGTTTTTT
NA	TRBJ2-5	NA	TRBV20-1	CSAAPAGTQYF	TGCAGTGCTGCGCCCGCAGGGACCCAGTACTTC
few	TRBJ2-5	TRBD2	TRBV7-9	CASSLPTGTSGGLGETQYF	TGTGCCAGCAGCTTACCGACCGGGACTAGCGGGGGGCTAGGGGAGACCCAGTACTTC
once	TRBJ1-3	NA	TRBV7-8	CASSLLNLPGNTIYF	TGTGCCAGCAGCTTATTAAACTTGCCTGGAAACACCATATATTTT
NA	TRBJ2-1	TRBD1	TRBV27	CASKTLFRGQGGFSYNEQFF	TGTGCCAGCAAAACATTGTTCCGTGGACAGGGGGGGTTCTCCTACAATGAGCAGTTCTTC
NA	TRBJ2-7	TRBD1	TRBV7-3	CATSPDRASYEQYF	TGTGCCACCTCGCCGGACAGGGCTTCCTACGAGCAGTACTTC
few	TRBJ1-6	TRBD1	TRBV7-6	CASRLGQNSPLHF	TGTGCCAGCAGGCTGGGACAGAATTCACCCCTCCACTTT
NA	TRBJ2-2	TRBD2	TRBV7-2	CASSLGGGGELFF	TGTGCCAGCAGCTTAGGGGGGGGCGGGGAGCTGTTTTTT
NA	TRBJ2-2	TRBD2	TRBV7-6	CASSSIAGEMQANTGELFF	TGTGCCAGCAGCTCTATAGCGGGGGAGATGCAGGCGAACACCGGGGAGCTGTTTTTT
NA	TRBJ2-3	TRBD2	TRBV7-2	CASSLEGGGSTDTQYF	TGTGCCAGCAGCTTAGAGGGCGGGGGGAGCACAGATACGCAGTATTTT
NA	TRBJ2-2	NA	TRBV4-3	CASSQDPRVAGELFF	TGCGCCAGCAGCCAAGATCCCAGGGTGGCGGGGGAGCTGTTTTTT
NA	TRBJ1-1	TRBD1	TRBV29-1	CSVELGQVNTEAFF	TGCAGCGTTGAGTTGGGACAGGTCAACACTGAAGCTTTCTTT
NA	TRBJ1-6	TRBD1	TRBV30	CASHYDRGRNNSPLHF	TGTGCCTCCCACTATGACAGGGGACGGAACAATTCACCCCTCCACTTT
NA	TRBJ2-7	NA	TRBV5-6	CASSFGTLYEQYF	TGTGCCAGCAGCTTCGGGACTCTCTACGAGCAGTACTTC
NA	TRBJ1-6	NA	TRBV6-4	CASRDIGSSYNSPLHF	TGTGCCAGTCGGGACATCGGTAGCTCCTATAATTCACCCCTCCACTTT
NA	TRBJ2-5	NA	TRBV7-2	CASSSPGGVTGTQYF	TGTGCCAGCAGCTCCCCGGGCGGGGTAACCGGGACCCAGTACTTC
NA	TRBJ1-1	TRBD1	TRBV7-3	CASSLGTGGEAFF	TGTGCCAGCAGCCTGGGGACAGGGGGAGAAGCTTTCTTT
NA	TRBJ2-3	TRBD1	TRBV5-1	CASSLVKTGGTDTQYF	TGCGCCAGCAGCCTAGTTAAGACAGGGGGCACAGATACGCAGTATTTT
NA	TRBJ2-5	TRBD2	TRBV11-3	CASSLGTSGETEETQYF	TGTGCCAGCAGCTTAGGGACTAGCGGGGAGACAGAAGAGACCCAGTACTTC
many	TRBJ2-7	TRBD1	TRBV4-3	CASSQGTGGSYEQYF	TGCGCCAGCAGCCAAGGGACAGGGGGCTCCTACGAGCAGTACTTC
NA	TRBJ2-3	TRBD2	TRBV27	CASSLWGGDTQYF	TGTGCCAGCAGTTTATGGGGGGGTGATACGCAGTATTTT
NA	TRBJ2-2	TRBD1	TRBV9	CASSASDRVGELFF	TGTGCCAGCAGCGCCTCAGACAGGGTCGGGGAGCTGTTTTTT